These 27 T cell receptor beta chains came from one sample sequenced in a study of T cells in Graves' hyperthyroidism and ophthalmopathy. It was RNA transcripts that yielded the amplified TCR beta CDR3 regions. The TCR CDR3 was amplified in a first-round RT-PCR using the HTBI primer set. TCRdb re-derived calls from the multiplex PCR reads in MiXCR, one entry per CDR3 protein. The table has under 250,000 distinct CDR3 sequences, roughly 17% seen once. Specimen: blood. These receptor sequences come from a man in his fifties with Graves' hyperthyroidism.

J is TRBJ2-1 and V is TRBV14, with 8 positions matching TRBD2. J lost 0 bases, V lost 1 base, and 11 bases had no gene match. Germline CDR1 SGHDN, CDR2 FVKESK. The CDR3 totals 19 residues. The CDR3 here is CASSQVDLAGLSSYNEQFF. CDR3 in DNA: TGTGCCAGCAGCCAAGTCGATCTAGCGGGCTTAAGCTCCTACAATGAGCAGTTCTTC.

The V gene is TRBV11-3, the J gene TRBJ2-5; 10 bases line up with TRBD2. The CDR3 spans 16 residues. Germline values: CDR1 SGHNT, CDR2 YENEEA. V dropped 2 bases and J dropped 4; count of bases not matched to a gene: 7. CDR3 DNA: TGTGCCAGCAGCTTAAATCTAGCGGGAGATGGAGAGACCCAGTACTTC. Protein: CASSLNLAGDGETQYF. Complete variable domain (other parts from reference TRBV11-3 and TRBJ2-5): EAGVVQSPRYKIIEKKQPVAFWCNPISGHNTLYWYLQNLGQGPELLIRYENEEAVDDSQLPKDRFSAERLKGVDSTLKIQPAELGDSAVYLCASSLNLAGDGETQYFGPGTRLLVL.

Many counts were recorded for this clonotype. The gene calls are TRBV20-1 and TRBJ2-7; TRBD1 matches 9 bases. Looked up from germline, CDR1 is DFQATT and CDR2 is SNEGSKA (reference sequence). V was clipped by 6 bases and J by 4 bases; unmatched bases: 10. This CDR3 is 14 amino acids long. CDR3 region: CSAPGQGILYEQYF. The CDR3 DNA is TGCAGTGCACCGGGACAGGGAATATTATACGAGCAGTACTTC.

Many counts were recorded for this clonotype. The V gene is TRBV7-9, the J gene TRBJ2-1; D remains unclear. Trimming removed 0 bases at V and 4 bases at J, with 7 bases between. The CDR3 contains 14 residues. The V gene's germline CDR1 is SEHNR and CDR2 FQNEAQ (reference sequence). Here the CDR3 DNA reads TGTGCCAGCAGCTTAGCGGTAGAGTACAATGAGCAGTTCTTC. Protein: CASSLAVEYNEQFF.

V gene TRBV25-1 combines with J gene TRBJ2-7; D may be TRBD2 (5 bases). Per germline, CDR1 MGHDK and CDR2 SYGVNS. This CDR3 is built from 14 residues. V was shortened by 4 bases and J by 6 bases, with 16 bases between the two germline ends. The CDR3 nucleotides read TGTGCCAGCAGTGCCTACGGCGGGCCCCGCGAGCAGTACTTC. Its protein is CASSAYGGPREQYF.

This clonotype was counted only a few times. V and J are TRBV2 and TRBJ2-7; tentative D call: TRBD1 (5 bases). Germline lookup yields CDR1 SNHLY and CDR2 FYNNEI. V was clipped by 8 bases and J by 3 bases, with 14 bases between them. The CDR3 totals 13 residues. The CDR3 spells CASRKTDLYEQYF. CDR3 nucleotides: TGTGCCAGCCGTAAGACAGATCTCTACGAGCAGTACTTC.

This clonotype was counted ten times or more. This chain uses TRBV20-1 with TRBJ2-5; TRBD1 matches at 9 bases. CDR3 length: 14 amino acids. Looked up from germline, CDR1 is DFQATT and CDR2 is SNEGSKA (reference sequence). Trimming took 0 bases from V and 5 from J; bases not matched to a gene: 4. DNA of the CDR3: TGCAGTGCTAGAGAGGGACAGGGTATCGAGACCCAGTACTTC. The encoded protein is CSAREGQGIETQYF.

This clonotype was detected ten times or more. The chain uses TRBV7-8 and TRBJ2-3; D uncertain. Germline-derived CDR1 and CDR2 are SGHVS and FQNEAQ. The V end lost 6 bases, the J end lost 8 bases, and 24 bases lay between the germline ends. The CDR3 extends over 16 amino acids. For the CDR3, the DNA is TGTGCCAGCAGAAATTCCCCGCTTAAGGCAGCGACTACGCAGTATTTT. Translating gives CASRNSPLKAATTQYF.

This clonotype was picked up many times. The chain is built from TRBV2 and TRBJ1-2; the match to TRBD1 covers 7 bases. With V trimmed by 10 bases and J by 5 bases, 10 bases remained unmatched. The CDR3 is 13 residues long. Germline V gene data show CDR1 as SNHLY and CDR2 as FYNNEI. In DNA form, the CDR3 reads TGTGCCACCAGCGGGCAGGGGGGATATGGCTACACCTTC. Protein product: CATSGQGGYGYTF.

J is TRBJ2-2 and V is TRBV25-1, with 7 bases identical to TRBD1. The CDR3 runs to 14 residues. The germline gives CDR1 MGHDK, CDR2 SYGVNS. The ends lost 2 bases at V and 3 bases at J; junction bases unmatched: 0. The CDR3 nucleotides are TGTGCCAGCAGTGAAGGGACAGACACCGGGGAGCTGTTTTTT. This codes for CASSEGTDTGELFF.

This chain connects TRBV19 to TRBJ2-1, with TRBD2 matching over 9 bases. V shed 1 base, J shed 4 bases, and the junction held 11 bases outside the gene matches. Germline loops: CDR1 LNHDA, CDR2 SQIVND (reference sequence). This CDR3 has 18 amino acids. The CDR3 here is CASSIGVTSGRAYNEQFF. In DNA form, the CDR3 reads TGTGCCAGTAGTATAGGTGTGACTAGCGGCAGGGCGTACAATGAGCAGTTCTTC. Full variable domain (missing parts from reference TRBV19 and TRBJ2-1): DGGITQSPKYLFRKEGQNVTLSCEQNLNHDAMYWYRQDPGQGLRLIYYSQIVNDFQKGDIAEGYSVSREKKESFPLTVTSAQKNPTAFYLCASSIGVTSGRAYNEQFFGPGTRLTVL.

This clonotype occurred many times. The chain uses TRBV20-1 and TRBJ1-1; 7 bases line up with TRBD1. Germline V lookup: CDR1 DFQATT, CDR2 SNEGSKA (reference sequence). V shed 3 bases, J shed 1 base, and the junction held 2 bases outside the gene matches. The CDR3 totals 13 residues. The CDR3 reads CSASRDRNTEAFF. CDR3 nucleotides: TGCAGTGCTAGCAGGGACAGGAACACTGAAGCTTTCTTT.

The chain has TRBV24-1 and TRBJ2-7; TRBD1 matches 9 bases. CDR3 size: 17 residues. Germline V gene data show CDR1 as KGHDR and CDR2 as SFDVKD. V shed 0 bases, J shed 2 bases, and the junction held 7 bases outside the gene matches. The CDR3 reads CATSDLRDRVFAYEQYF. The CDR3, as DNA: TGTGCCACCAGTGATTTGAGGGACAGGGTCTTCGCCTACGAGCAGTACTTC.

In this sample, this clonotype turned up a few times. The rearrangement uses TRBV18 and TRBJ2-2, with TRBD2 matching over 7 bases. V was clipped by 5 bases and J by 4 bases; unmatched bases: 10. In germline, CDR1 is KGHSH, CDR2 LQKENI. CDR3 size: 16 residues. As DNA, the CDR3 is TGTGCCAGCTCAACGATTAGCGGGTCTACCACCGGGGAGCTGTTTTTT. It codes for CASSTISGSTTGELFF.

Details on this clonotype: The junction differs from germline at one of its ends, possibly a read error. V gene TRBV7-7 combines with J gene TRBJ2-3; D is uncertain. CDR1 is SSHAT and CDR2 is FNYEAQ in the germline V gene (reference sequence). This CDR3 spans 13 amino acids. Here the CDR3 reads CASSLAPGDTQYF. The CDR3 nucleotides read TGTGCTAGCAGCTTGGCACCTGGGGATACGCAGTATTTT.

This clonotype was counted once. J is TRBJ2-7 and V is TRBV5-1, with D perhaps matching TRBD1 (5 bases). V shed 6 bases and J shed 7 bases, with 14 bases lying between them. The germline V gene has CDR1 SGHRS and CDR2 YFSETQ. This CDR3 is built from 12 residues. CDR3 sequence: CASTSQGWEQYF. CDR3 DNA sequence: TGCGCCAGCACCTCCCAGGGCTGGGAGCAGTACTTC. The entire variable domain, with the rest obtained from reference TRBV5-1 and TRBJ2-7, is as follows: KAGVTQTPRYLIKTRGQQVTLSCSPISGHRSVSWYQQTPGQGLQFLFEYFSETQRNKGNFPGRFSGRQFSNSRSEMNVSTLELGDSALYLCASTSQGWEQYFGPGTRLTVT.

The chain links TRBV19 to TRBJ1-1; a possible D gene is TRBD1 (6 bases). Germline V CDR1 and CDR2: LNHDA, SQIVND (reference sequence). The V end lost 3 bases, the J end lost 4 bases, and 15 bases lay between the germline ends. CDR3 length: 15 residues. The chain's CDR3 is CASSIHGGPPTEAFF. The CDR3 DNA follows: TGTGCCAGTAGTATCCACGGGGGCCCACCCACTGAAGCTTTCTTT.

This clonotype showed up just a few times. The chain combines TRBV20-1 with TRBJ2-6; 7 bases fit TRBD1. The CDR3 is made up of 15 amino acids. Per germline, CDR1 DFQATT and CDR2 SNEGSKA (reference sequence). The V and J ends lost 1 base and 3 bases, in that order; junction bases with no gene match: 3. The CDR3 loop is CSARVTGFGANVLTF. CDR3 bases: TGCAGTGCTAGAGTGACAGGGTTTGGGGCCAACGTCCTGACTTTC.

This chain joins TRBV13 and TRBJ2-7; 11 bases are shared with TRBD2. Unmatched junction bases numbered 9, after V lost 5 bases and J lost 0 bases. Germline V gene lookup returns CDR1 PRHDT and CDR2 FYEKMQ (reference sequence). The CDR3 loop spans 17 amino acids. CDR3 sequence reads: CASSPGLAEPYSYEQYF. The CDR3 DNA reads TGTGCCAGCAGCCCGGGACTAGCGGAGCCTTACTCCTACGAGCAGTACTTC.

This clonotype was observed many times. The chain carries TRBV6-1 and TRBJ2-7, with no clear D. This CDR3 contains 12 residues. Trimming pared 2 bases from V and 4 bases from J, leaving 6 bases between. CDR1 and CDR2 from the germline V gene are MNHNS and SASEGT. The CDR3 region has the DNA TGTGCCAGCAGTGAAATTTGGTACGAGCAGTACTTC. Protein: CASSEIWYEQYF.

This chain links TRBV6-1 with TRBJ2-5; the match to TRBD2 covers 11 bases. CDR3 length equals 15 residues. J gave up 4 bases and V 7 bases, and 8 bases lay outside the gene matches. Germline V gene data show CDR1 as MNHNS and CDR2 as SASEGT. The CDR3 sequence: CASNLAGGRVETQYF. As DNA, the CDR3 is TGTGCCAGCAATCTAGCGGGAGGACGGGTAGAGACCCAGTACTTC.

This clonotype was observed at least ten times. This sequence joins TRBV11-3 and TRBJ2-7; tentative D call: TRBD2 (6 bases). This CDR3 has 14 residues. The V and J ends lost 4 bases and 4 bases respectively, with 14 bases between them. CDR1 SGHNT and CDR2 YENEEA come from the germline V gene. CDR3 region: CASSSAMGTYEQYF. For the CDR3, the DNA is TGTGCCAGCAGCTCGGCTATGGGGACTTACGAGCAGTACTTC.

This clonotype was seen many times. The chain employs TRBV29-1 and TRBJ2-3, with TRBD1 as a possible D gene (5 bases). V was shortened by 4 bases and J by 3 bases, with 17 bases between the two germline ends. CDR3 size: 15 residues. In germline, CDR1 is SQVTM, CDR2 ANQGSEA. This chain's CDR3 is CSVAPQGAWTDTQYF. The CDR3, as DNA: TGCAGCGTTGCGCCCCAAGGGGCTTGGACAGATACGCAGTATTTT.

This clonotype turned up a few times. The CDR3 DNA sequence: TGTGCCAGTCAACCAGCGGGAGTTTACAATGAGCAGTTCTTC. Amino acid sequence: CASQPAGVYNEQFF. The rearrangement joins TRBV19 to TRBJ2-1, with 8 bases identical to TRBD2. Germline CDR1 is LNHDA and CDR2 is SQIVND (reference sequence). J gave up 4 bases and V 8 bases, and 7 bases lay outside the gene matches. The CDR3 consists of 14 residues.

This chain connects TRBV10-3 to TRBJ1-5; unclear D gene. The CDR3 consists of 13 residues. V was trimmed by 4 bases and J by 1 base, leaving 5 bases between them. Germline assignment: CDR1 ENHRY and CDR2 SYGVKD. The CDR3 DNA is TGTGCCATCAGTGTTAACAGCAATCAGCCCCAGCATTTT. It specifies CAISVNSNQPQHF.

The chain carries TRBV20-1 and TRBJ2-2; 13 nucleotides align to TRBD2. Per germline, CDR1 DFQATT and CDR2 SNEGSKA (reference sequence). The CDR3 is 17 amino acids. The V and J ends lost 2 bases and 5 bases, in that order; junction bases with no gene match: 8. CDR3 sequence: CSARHLLAGGATGELFF. The CDR3 nucleotides are TGCAGTGCTAGACACCTACTAGCGGGAGGGGCTACCGGGGAGCTGTTTTTT.

In this sample, this clonotype turned up many times. This sequence joins TRBV7-9 and TRBJ2-5, with TRBD2 as a possible D gene (5 bases). With 5 bases removed from V and 5 bases from J, the gap between germline ends came to 18 bases. The CDR3 runs 15 residues. The germline V gene has CDR1 SEHNR and CDR2 FQNEAQ (reference sequence). The CDR3 sequence is CASSPDSNPRETQYF. The CDR3 DNA is TGTGCCAGCAGCCCGGACTCCAACCCCAGGGAGACCCAGTACTTC.